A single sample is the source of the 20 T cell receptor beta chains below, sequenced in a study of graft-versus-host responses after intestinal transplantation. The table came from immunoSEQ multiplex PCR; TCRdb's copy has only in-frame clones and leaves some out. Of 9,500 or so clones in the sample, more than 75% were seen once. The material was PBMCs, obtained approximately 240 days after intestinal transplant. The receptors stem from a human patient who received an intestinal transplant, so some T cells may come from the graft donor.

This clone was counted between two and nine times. CDR3 sequence (DNA): TGTGCCAGCTCCGGGACAGGCGTCTATGGCTACACCTTC. Translation: CASSGTGVYGYTF. This chain uses TRBV27 with TRBJ1-2; 8 bases line up with TRBD1. This CDR3 contains 13 residues. The V gene end was trimmed by 8 bases and the J gene end by 4 bases; junction bases not matched to a gene: 6. The V gene's germline CDR1 is MNHEY and CDR2 SMNVEV (reference sequence).

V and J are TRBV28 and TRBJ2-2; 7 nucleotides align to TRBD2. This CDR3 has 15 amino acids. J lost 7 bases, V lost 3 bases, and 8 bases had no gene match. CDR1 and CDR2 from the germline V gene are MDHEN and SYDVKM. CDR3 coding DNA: TGTGCCAGCAGTTTGAGGGCGGGAGATGACGGGGAGCTGTTTTTT. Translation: CASSLRAGDDGELFF.

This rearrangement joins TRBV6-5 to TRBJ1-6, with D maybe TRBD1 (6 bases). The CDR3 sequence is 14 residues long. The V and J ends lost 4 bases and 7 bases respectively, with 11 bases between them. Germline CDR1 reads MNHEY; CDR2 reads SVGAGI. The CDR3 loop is CASSSGALNSPLHF. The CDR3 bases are TGTGCCAGCAGTTCGGGGGCACTCAATTCACCCCTCCACTTT.

The CDR3 DNA follows: TGTGCCAGCACCTTCTCGGGACTAGCCTACTACGAGCAGTACTTC. Its protein is CASTFSGLAYYEQYF. V is TRBV7-9 and J is TRBJ2-7; 9 bases fit TRBD2. There are 15 residues in the CDR3. The germline V gene encodes CDR1 SEHNR and CDR2 FQNEAQ (reference sequence). V lost 7 bases to trimming and J lost 3 bases; unmatched junction nucleotides: 10.

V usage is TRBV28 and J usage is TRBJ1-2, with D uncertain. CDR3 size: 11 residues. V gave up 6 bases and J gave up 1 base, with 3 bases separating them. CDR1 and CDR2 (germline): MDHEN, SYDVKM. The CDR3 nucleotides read TGTGCCAGCAGAAATAACTATGGCTACACCTTC. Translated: CASRNNYGYTF.

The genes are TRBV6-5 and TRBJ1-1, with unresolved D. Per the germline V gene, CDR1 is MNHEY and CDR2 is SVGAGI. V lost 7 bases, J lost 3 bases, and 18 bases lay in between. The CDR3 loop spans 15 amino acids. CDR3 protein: CASTNPLGGYTEAFF. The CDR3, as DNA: TGTGCCAGCACCAACCCTCTGGGTGGGTACACTGAAGCTTTCTTT.

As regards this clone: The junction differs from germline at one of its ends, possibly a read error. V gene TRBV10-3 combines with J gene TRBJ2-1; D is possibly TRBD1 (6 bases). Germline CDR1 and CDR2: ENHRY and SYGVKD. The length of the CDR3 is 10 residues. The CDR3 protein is CAAANRDRIF. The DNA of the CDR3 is TGTGCCGCTGCCAACAGGGATCGGATCTTC.

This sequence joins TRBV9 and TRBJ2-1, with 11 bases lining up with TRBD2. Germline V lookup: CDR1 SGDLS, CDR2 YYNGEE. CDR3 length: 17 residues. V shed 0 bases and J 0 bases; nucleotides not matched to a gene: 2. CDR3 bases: TGTGCCAGCAGCGTAGCTACTAGCGGGAGCTCCTACAATGAGCAGTTCTTC. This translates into CASSVATSGSSYNEQFF.

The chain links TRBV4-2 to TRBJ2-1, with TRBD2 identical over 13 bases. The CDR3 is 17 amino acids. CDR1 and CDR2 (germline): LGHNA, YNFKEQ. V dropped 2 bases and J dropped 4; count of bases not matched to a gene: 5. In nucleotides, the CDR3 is TGTGCCAGCAGCCAATATGGGACTAGCGGGATATACAATGAGCAGTTCTTC. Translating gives CASSQYGTSGIYNEQFF.

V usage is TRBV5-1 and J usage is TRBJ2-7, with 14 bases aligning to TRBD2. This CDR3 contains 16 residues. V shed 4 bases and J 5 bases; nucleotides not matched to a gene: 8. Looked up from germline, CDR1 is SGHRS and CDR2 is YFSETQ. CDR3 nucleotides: TGCGCCAGCAGCCAGAAGACTAGCGGGAGGGGGAACGAGCAGTACTTC. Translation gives CASSQKTSGRGNEQYF.

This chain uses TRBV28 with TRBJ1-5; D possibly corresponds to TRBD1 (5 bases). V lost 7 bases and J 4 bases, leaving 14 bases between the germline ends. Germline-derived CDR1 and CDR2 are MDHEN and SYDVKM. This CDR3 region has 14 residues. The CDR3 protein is CASKQGAGNQPQHF. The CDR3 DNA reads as TGTGCCAGCAAGCAGGGCGCTGGAAATCAGCCCCAGCATTTT. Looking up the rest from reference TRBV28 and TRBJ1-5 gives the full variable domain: DVKVTQSSRYLVKRTGEKVFLECVQDMDHENMFWYRQDPGLGLRLIYFSYDVKMKEKGDIPEGYSVSREKKERFSLILESASTNQTSMYLCASKQGAGNQPQHFGDGTRLSIL.

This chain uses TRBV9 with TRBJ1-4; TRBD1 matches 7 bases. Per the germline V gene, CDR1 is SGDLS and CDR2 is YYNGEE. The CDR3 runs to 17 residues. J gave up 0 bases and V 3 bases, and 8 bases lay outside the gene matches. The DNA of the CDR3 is TGTGCCAGCAGCGGAAACAGGGGACGCTCAACTAATGAAAAACTGTTTTTT. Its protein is CASSGNRGRSTNEKLFF.

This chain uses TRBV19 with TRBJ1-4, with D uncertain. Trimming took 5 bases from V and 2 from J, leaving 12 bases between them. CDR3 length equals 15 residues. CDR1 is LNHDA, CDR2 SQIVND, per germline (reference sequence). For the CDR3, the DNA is TGTGCCAGTAGTGACCGGGGTGCGACTAATGAAAAACTGTTTTTT. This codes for CASSDRGATNEKLFF.

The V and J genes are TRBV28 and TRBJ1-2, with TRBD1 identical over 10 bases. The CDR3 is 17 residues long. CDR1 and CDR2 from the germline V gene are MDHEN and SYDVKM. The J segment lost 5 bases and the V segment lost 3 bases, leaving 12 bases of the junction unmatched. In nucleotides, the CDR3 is TGTGCCAGCAGTTTGACGCCTAACGGACAGGGGGGTTATGGCTACACCTTC. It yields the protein CASSLTPNGQGGYGYTF.

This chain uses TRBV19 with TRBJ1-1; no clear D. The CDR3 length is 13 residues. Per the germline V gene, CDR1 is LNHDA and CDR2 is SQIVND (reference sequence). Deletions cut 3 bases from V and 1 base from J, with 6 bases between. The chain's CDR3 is CASSMNRNTEAFF. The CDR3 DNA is TGTGCCAGTAGTATGAACAGGAACACTGAAGCTTTCTTT.

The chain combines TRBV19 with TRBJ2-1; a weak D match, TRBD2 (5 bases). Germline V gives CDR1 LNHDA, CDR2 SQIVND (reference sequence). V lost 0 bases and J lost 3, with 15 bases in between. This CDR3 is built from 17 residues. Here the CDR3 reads CASSIDLRDYLYNEQFF. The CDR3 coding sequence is TGTGCCAGTAGTATAGATCTGAGAGACTACCTCTACAATGAGCAGTTCTTC.

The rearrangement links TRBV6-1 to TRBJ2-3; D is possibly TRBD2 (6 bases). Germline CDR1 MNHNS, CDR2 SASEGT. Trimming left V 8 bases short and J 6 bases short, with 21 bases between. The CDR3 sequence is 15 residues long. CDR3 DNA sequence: TGTGCCAGCGGGATGAGTGGAGGGCACCCGGATACGCAGTATTTT. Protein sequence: CASGMSGGHPDTQYF.

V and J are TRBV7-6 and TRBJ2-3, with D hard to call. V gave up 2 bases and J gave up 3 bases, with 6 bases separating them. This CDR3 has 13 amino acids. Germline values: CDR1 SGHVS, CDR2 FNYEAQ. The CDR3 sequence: CASSLPPTDTQYF. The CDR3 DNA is TGTGCCAGCAGCTTACCACCGACAGATACGCAGTATTTT.

CDR3 residues: CASRSGVGGSNEQFF. The CDR3 DNA is TGCGCCAGCAGATCAGGGGTCGGGGGAAGCAATGAGCAGTTCTTC. This chain joins TRBV5-1 and TRBJ2-1; D could derive from TRBD1 or TRBD2 (6 bases each). Trimming stripped 5 bases from V and 6 bases from J, with 18 bases between. Germline V gene lookup returns CDR1 SGHRS and CDR2 YFSETQ. This CDR3 region has 15 residues.

CDR3 residues: CASSLYRVLYEQYF. The DNA for the CDR3 is TGTGCCAGCAGTCTTTACAGGGTCCTCTACGAGCAGTACTTC. The genes are TRBV28 and TRBJ2-7; D perhaps matches TRBD1 (6 bases). Trimming pared 5 bases from V and 3 bases from J, leaving 14 bases between. The germline V gene has CDR1 MDHEN and CDR2 SYDVKM. The CDR3 extends over 14 amino acids. The complete variable domain, with remaining parts taken from reference TRBV28 and TRBJ2-7, reads DVKVTQSSRYLVKRTGEKVFLECVQDMDHENMFWYRQDPGLGLRLIYFSYDVKMKEKGDIPEGYSVSREKKERFSLILESASTNQTSMYLCASSLYRVLYEQYFGPGTRLTVT.